A single sample is the source of the 17 T cell receptor beta chains below, sequenced in a study of technical replicates of blood from a handful of donors (dated by TCRdb to between 2016 and 2019). The method behind the library was the immunoSEQ multiplex PCR assay. In its TCRdb copy, this immuneACCESS table keeps in-frame sequences only and misses some clones. Where compared with another copy, unresolved V genes explain less than half of these, and the others have no known cause. Within this sample are about 80,000 clones, with 97% of them counted one time only. The biggest ten clones account for less than 0.2% of the sample. The sequenced material came from T cells isolated from PBMCs. The receptors derive from a human donor in good health.

The chain links TRBV7-2 to TRBJ2-1; D remains ambiguous. CDR1 is SGHTA, CDR2 FQGNSA, per germline. V dropped 1 base and J dropped 0 bases, with 16 bases sitting between them. CDR3 length equals 18 residues. CDR3 in DNA: TGTGCCAGCAGCTTAGTTATAGGAGCGATGGGCTCCTACAATGAGCAGTTCTTC. Protein sequence: CASSLVIGAMGSYNEQFF. Looking up the rest from reference TRBV7-2 and TRBJ2-1 gives the full variable domain: GAGVSQSPSNKVTEKGKDVELRCDPISGHTALYWYRQSLGQGLEFLIYFQGNSAPDKSGLPSDRFSAERTGGSVSTLTIQRTQQEDSAVYLCASSLVIGAMGSYNEQFFGPGTRLTVL.

This clone has only one observation. CDR3 amino acids: CASSYGAYMNTEAFF. As DNA, the CDR3 is TGCGCCAGCAGCTATGGGGCGTACATGAACACTGAAGCTTTCTTT. The chain joins TRBV5-1 to TRBJ1-1; D may be TRBD1 (5 bases). Trimming took off 3 bases at V and 0 bases at J, with 12 bases between the two ends. CDR1 and CDR2 from the germline V gene are SGHRS and YFSETQ. The CDR3 extends over 15 amino acids.

The V and J genes are TRBV4-2 and TRBJ2-3; TRBD2 matches at 9 bases. The CDR3 has 16 amino acids. The germline CDR1 and CDR2 sequences are LGHNA and YNFKEQ. Trimming at V came to 4 bases and at J to 6 bases, leaving 11 bases not matched to a gene. The CDR3 nucleotides are TGTGCCAGCAGCCTAGAAGCGGGGGGCCCTCTTGATACGCAGTATTTT. Protein product: CASSLEAGGPLDTQYF.

The chain is built from TRBV28 and TRBJ2-1; 9 bases line up with TRBD2. The ends lost 4 bases at V and 3 bases at J; junction bases unmatched: 7. From germline, CDR1 is MDHEN and CDR2 SYDVKM. The CDR3 loop spans 16 amino acids. The CDR3 here is CASSSLTSGSYNEQFF. The CDR3 nucleotides are TGTGCCAGCAGTTCCTTGACTAGCGGTAGCTACAATGAGCAGTTCTTC. Combining the CDR3 with reference TRBV28 and TRBJ2-1 gives the whole variable domain DVKVTQSSRYLVKRTGEKVFLECVQDMDHENMFWYRQDPGLGLRLIYFSYDVKMKEKGDIPEGYSVSREKKERFSLILESASTNQTSMYLCASSSLTSGSYNEQFFGPGTRLTVL.

The CDR3 here is CAPSVEQGDFYGYTF. The CDR3 bases are TGTGCCCCCTCGGTCGAGCAGGGGGACTTCTATGGCTACACCTTC. The genes are TRBV19 and TRBJ1-2; 7 bases are a match to TRBD1. In germline, CDR1 is LNHDA, CDR2 SQIVND (reference sequence). V shed 11 bases and J 4 bases; nucleotides not matched to a gene: 16. The CDR3 has 15 amino acids.

The V call is TRBV19, the J call TRBJ1-1; the D is unclear. V gave up 3 bases and J gave up 1 base, with 6 bases separating them. Germline CDR1 reads LNHDA; CDR2 reads SQIVND (reference sequence). The CDR3 is made up of 13 amino acids. The DNA for the CDR3 is TGTGCCAGTAGTATTTCGGGGAACACTGAAGCTTTCTTT. Its protein is CASSISGNTEAFF.

The genes are TRBV5-4 and TRBJ1-6; D is unresolved. CDR3 length: 13 amino acids. From germline, CDR1 is SGHNT and CDR2 YYREEE (reference sequence). Trimming shortened V by 4 bases and J by 7 bases, and 9 bases separated the two germline ends. The CDR3: CASSPYRNSPLHF. In nucleotides, the CDR3 is TGTGCCAGCAGCCCGTACAGAAATTCACCCCTCCACTTT.

The V and J genes are TRBV20-1 and TRBJ1-4; D ambiguous. Between the trimmed V and J ends, which lost 7 bases and 8 bases, there was a span of 11 bases. The CDR3 sequence is 11 residues long. Germline lookup yields CDR1 DFQATT and CDR2 SNEGSKA (reference sequence). Here the CDR3 DNA reads TGCAGTGTCCCGACTGGGGAAAAACTGTTTTTT. It is translated as CSVPTGEKLFF.

This chain uses TRBV9 with TRBJ2-7, with 10 bases fitting TRBD2. The germline CDR1 and CDR2 sequences are SGDLS and YYNGEE. V was clipped by 5 bases and J by 5 bases; unmatched bases: 7. This CDR3 comprises 14 residues. The CDR3 bases are TGTGCCAGCAGTGTTAGCGGGGGGTTGGACGAGCAGTACTTC. Translating it yields CASSVSGGLDEQYF.

The V gene is TRBV19, the J gene TRBJ2-5, with a weak D call TRBD1 (5 bases). CDR1 and CDR2 from the germline V gene are LNHDA and SQIVND (reference sequence). This CDR3 is 16 amino acids long. V lost 5 bases and J 0 bases, leaving 16 bases between the germline ends. CDR3 amino acids: CASSGADLPYQETQYF. CDR3 nucleotide sequence: TGTGCCAGTAGTGGGGCGGACCTACCGTACCAAGAGACCCAGTACTTC.

This clone was counted between two and nine times. The V and J genes are TRBV7-7 and TRBJ2-3, with 8 bases that match TRBD1. The CDR3 runs to 16 residues. The germline V gene has CDR1 SSHAT and CDR2 FNYEAQ (reference sequence). V shed 5 bases and J 4 bases; nucleotides not matched to a gene: 11. This CDR3 is CASSQTWAGGADTQYF. The CDR3 DNA follows: TGTGCCAGCAGCCAGACGTGGGCAGGGGGCGCAGATACGCAGTATTTT.

V is TRBV6-5 and J is TRBJ2-1, with 8 positions matching TRBD2. CDR1 and CDR2 (germline): MNHEY, SVGAGI. CDR3 length: 16 amino acids. V lost 2 bases, J lost 4 bases, and 7 bases stayed unmatched. The chain's CDR3 is CASSYPAGDKYNEQFF. The CDR3 region has the DNA TGTGCCAGCAGTTACCCAGCGGGGGATAAATACAATGAGCAGTTCTTC.

The genes are TRBV4-1 and TRBJ2-7; 7 bases map to TRBD1. The germline V gene encodes CDR1 MGHRA and CDR2 YSYEKL. The J segment lost 3 bases and the V segment lost 4 bases, leaving 9 bases of the junction unmatched. The CDR3 covers 15 residues. DNA for the CDR3: TGCGCCAGCAGCCTAAACAGGGGTAACGGCTACGAGCAGTACTTC. As protein: CASSLNRGNGYEQYF.

The V and J genes are TRBV5-4 and TRBJ1-1; D is uncertain. Trimming took off 0 bases at V and 6 bases at J, with 12 bases between the two ends. Germline V gene lookup returns CDR1 SGHNT and CDR2 YYREEE (reference sequence). The CDR3 is 14 amino acids. Here the CDR3 DNA reads TGTGCCAGCAGCTTGGGGTCTCCGGGGTCTGAAGCTTTCTTT. As protein: CASSLGSPGSEAFF.

The genes are TRBV19 and TRBJ2-7, with TRBD1 identical over 9 bases. V gave up 7 bases and J gave up 0 bases; unmatched junction bases: 4. This CDR3 is built from 14 residues. CDR1 LNHDA and CDR2 SQIVND come from the germline V gene (reference sequence). The CDR3 protein is CASTTGGSSYEQYF. In DNA form, the CDR3 reads TGTGCCAGTACGACAGGGGGGAGCTCCTACGAGCAGTACTTC.

This rearrangement joins TRBV10-3 to TRBJ1-1, with D maybe TRBD1 (5 bases). Germline lookup yields CDR1 ENHRY and CDR2 SYGVKD. This CDR3 is 14 amino acids long. V was trimmed by 2 bases and J by 1 base, leaving 8 bases between them. In nucleotides, the CDR3 is TGTGCCATCAGTGAGCGGGGGACGAACACTGAAGCTTTCTTT. Its protein product is CAISERGTNTEAFF.

The chain recombines TRBV9 with TRBJ2-2; D is perhaps TRBD2 (6 bases). The CDR3 loop spans 14 amino acids. Germline CDR1 reads SGDLS; CDR2 reads YYNGEE. V was shortened by 4 bases and J by 6 bases, with 13 bases between the two germline ends. The CDR3 nucleotides read TGTGCCAGCAGCTCGGAGGGAGGCGCCGGGGAGCTGTTTTTT. Its translation: CASSSEGGAGELFF. The full variable domain, its missing parts supplied by reference TRBV9 and TRBJ2-2, is DSGVTQTPKHLITATGQRVTLRCSPRSGDLSVYWYQQSLDQGLQFLIQYYNGEERAKGNILERFSAQQFPDLHSELNLSSLELGDSALYFCASSSEGGAGELFFGEGSRLTVL.